What follows are 28 T cell receptor beta chains derived from one specimen sequenced in a study of control samples from healthy donors and cancer patients. This table comes from immunoSEQ multiplex PCR, and its TCRdb copy is limited to in-frame clones, with some not included. The repertoire holds about 150,000 clones, with 94% as singletons. Input material: blood. The receptor set was obtained from a man aged 35-49 years in good health.

This sequence joins TRBV27 and TRBJ1-5; 8 nucleotides line up with TRBD1. This CDR3 region has 17 residues. V shed 10 bases and J 0 bases; nucleotides not matched to a gene: 14. Germline V gives CDR1 MNHEY, CDR2 SMNVEV (reference sequence). The CDR3 is CAKRRDRIAYSNQPQHF. The CDR3, as DNA: TGTGCCAAAAGACGGGACAGGATAGCTTATAGCAATCAGCCCCAGCATTTT.

This chain joins TRBV24-1 and TRBJ2-7; 8 positions agree with TRBD1. CDR3 length equals 13 residues. CDR1 KGHDR and CDR2 SFDVKD come from the germline V gene. V dropped 6 bases and J dropped 3; count of bases not matched to a gene: 3. The CDR3: CATSFGTGYEQYF. The CDR3 nucleotides are TGTGCCACCAGTTTCGGGACAGGCTACGAGCAGTACTTC.

The chain combines TRBV12-5 with TRBJ1-1, with 8 bases identical to TRBD1. The CDR3 totals 19 residues. V lost 0 bases to trimming and J lost 3 bases; unmatched junction nucleotides: 15. Germline V gives CDR1 LGHNT, CDR2 FRNRAP. The CDR3 sequence: CASGLVLTGVGHEYTEAFF. The CDR3 region has the DNA TGTGCTAGTGGTTTGGTACTGACAGGGGTGGGTCATGAGTACACTGAAGCTTTCTTT. The variable domain in full, with the rest retrieved from reference TRBV12-5 and TRBJ1-1, is DARVTQTPRHKVTEMGQEVTMRCQPILGHNTVFWYRQTMMQGLELLAYFRNRAPLDDSGMPKDRFSAEMPDATLATLKIQPSEPRDSAVYFCASGLVLTGVGHEYTEAFFGQGTRLTVV.

This sequence joins TRBV5-1 and TRBJ1-2; no reliable D call. Germline loops: CDR1 SGHRS, CDR2 YFSETQ. Trimming removed 6 bases at V and 8 bases at J, with 14 bases between. The CDR3 has 12 residues. CDR3 amino acids: CASTGEGDGYTF. The CDR3 DNA follows: TGCGCCAGCACCGGGGAGGGAGACGGCTACACCTTC.

V and J are TRBV6-2 or TRBV6-3 and TRBJ1-5; 7 positions agree with TRBD1. The J segment lost 12 bases and the V segment lost 6 bases, leaving 20 bases of the junction unmatched. CDR3 length: 16 residues. Per germline, CDR1 MNHEY and CDR2 SVGEGT. CDR3 nucleotide sequence: TGTGCCAGCAGCACCCGGGACAGCTATACCTTGTCGGTCCAGCATTTT. As protein: CASSTRDSYTLSVQHF.

This chain connects TRBV28 to TRBJ1-1, with D unclear. CDR1 is MDHEN, CDR2 SYDVKM, per germline. V gave up 6 bases and J gave up 6 bases, with 11 bases separating them. This CDR3 comprises 12 residues. The CDR3 loop is CASRLGLSEAFF. As DNA, the CDR3 is TGTGCCAGCAGACTGGGGTTATCTGAAGCTTTCTTT. The full variable domain, completed using reference TRBV28 and TRBJ1-1, is DVKVTQSSRYLVKRTGEKVFLECVQDMDHENMFWYRQDPGLGLRLIYFSYDVKMKEKGDIPEGYSVSREKKERFSLILESASTNQTSMYLCASRLGLSEAFFGQGTRLTVV.

DNA of the CDR3: TGCAGCGTCCGACAGGGAGTCTCCGAGCAGTACTTC. Translation gives CSVRQGVSEQYF. The rearrangement uses TRBV29-1 and TRBJ2-7, with 7 bases that match TRBD1. The CDR3 totals 12 residues. V was clipped by 6 bases and J by 6 bases; unmatched bases: 8. From germline, CDR1 is SQVTM and CDR2 ANQGSEA.

The genes are TRBV3-1 (or the pseudogene TRBV3-2) and TRBJ1-2; tentative D call: TRBD1 (6 bases). Germline CDR1 reads LGHDT; CDR2 reads YNNKEL (reference sequence). V was clipped by 4 bases and J by 8 bases, with 20 bases between them. This CDR3 is built from 15 residues. This chain's CDR3 is CASSLTKGGGGGYTF. CDR3 sequence (DNA): TGTGCCAGCAGCCTGACCAAGGGGGGGGGAGGCGGCTACACCTTC.

The gene calls are TRBV7-2 and TRBJ2-7; D gene unclear. The CDR3 runs to 14 residues. The V gene's germline CDR1 is SGHTA and CDR2 FQGNSA. V lost 1 base and J 0 bases, leaving 7 bases between the germline ends. The CDR3 reads CASSLESSSYEQYF. CDR3 nucleotide sequence: TGTGCCAGCAGCTTAGAGTCTAGCTCCTACGAGCAGTACTTC. Based on the CDR3 plus reference TRBV7-2 and TRBJ2-7, the full variable domain is GAGVSQSPSNKVTEKGKDVELRCDPISGHTALYWYRQSLGQGLEFLIYFQGNSAPDKSGLPSDRFSAERTGGSVSTLTIQRTQQEDSAVYLCASSLESSSYEQYFGPGTRLTVT.

The count of this clone is one. CDR3 residues: CASSLSAGPNYGYTF. DNA for the CDR3: TGTGCCAGCAGTTTATCCGCAGGGCCCAACTATGGCTACACCTTC. The J gene is TRBJ1-2, the V gene TRBV27; tentative D call: TRBD1 (5 bases). V shed 0 bases and J shed 2 bases, with 10 bases lying between them. This CDR3 contains 15 residues. CDR1 is MNHEY, CDR2 SMNVEV, per germline (reference sequence).

The chain couples TRBV19 to TRBJ2-2, with a tentative D call TRBD1 (6 bases). Germline CDR1 and CDR2: LNHDA and SQIVND (reference sequence). The CDR3 contains 14 residues. V lost 7 bases, J lost 4 bases, and 13 bases lay in between. Written as DNA, the CDR3 is TGTGCCAGTAACGACAGGCCGCCCACCGGGGAGCTGTTTTTT. As protein: CASNDRPPTGELFF.

This chain uses TRBV19 with TRBJ1-6, with D unresolved. Trimming took 6 bases from V and 7 from J, leaving 13 bases between them. This CDR3 has 14 amino acids. Germline assignment: CDR1 LNHDA and CDR2 SQIVND (reference sequence). CDR3 nucleotide sequence: TGTGCCAGTAGGCCAGCCTCGACGAATTCACCCCTCCACTTT. As protein: CASRPASTNSPLHF. Full variable domain (rest looked up from reference TRBV19 and TRBJ1-6): DGGITQSPKYLFRKEGQNVTLSCEQNLNHDAMYWYRQDPGQGLRLIYYSQIVNDFQKGDIAEGYSVSREKKESFPLTVTSAQKNPTAFYLCASRPASTNSPLHFGNGTRLTVT.

The V call is TRBV18, the J call TRBJ1-2; TRBD1 matches 8 bases. The CDR3 length is 13 residues. After removal of 3 bases from V and 8 bases from J, the junction contained 5 bases not matched to a gene. Germline V gene sequence: CDR1 KGHSH, CDR2 LQKENI. CDR3 residues: CASSPGRDRGYTF. The CDR3 bases are TGTGCCAGCTCACCGGGGCGGGACAGGGGCTACACCTTC.

This sequence joins TRBV7-2 and TRBJ1-1; D gene ambiguous. CDR3 size: 14 residues. The germline V gene has CDR1 SGHTA and CDR2 FQGNSA. V lost 6 bases to trimming and J lost 2 bases, with 13 bases between them. The CDR3 DNA follows: TGTGCCAGCAGGACCACAACAAGTAACACTGAAGCTTTCTTT. Protein: CASRTTTSNTEAFF.

This chain links TRBV4-1 with TRBJ2-1; 8 nucleotides line up with TRBD1. There are 15 residues in the CDR3. CDR1 MGHRA and CDR2 YSYEKL come from the germline V gene. V shed 4 bases, J shed 5 bases, and the junction held 7 bases outside the gene matches. As DNA, the CDR3 is TGCGCCAGCAGCCCGACTCCGGGACAGGACAATGAGCAGTTCTTC. This encodes CASSPTPGQDNEQFF.

This rearrangement joins TRBV4-3 to TRBJ2-3; D uncertain. The CDR3 contains 14 residues. Germline CDR1 is LGHNA and CDR2 is YSLEER. Trimming cost V 0 bases and J 2 bases, with 6 bases left between them. Here the CDR3 reads CASSQDLHTDTQYF. As DNA, the CDR3 is TGCGCCAGCAGCCAAGACTTACACACAGATACGCAGTATTTT.

The chain is built from TRBV7-8 and TRBJ2-7; D not resolved. This CDR3 contains 14 residues. Germline V gene sequence: CDR1 SGHVS, CDR2 FQNEAQ. The V gene lost 4 bases and the J gene lost 4 bases, with 14 bases spanning the gap. The CDR3 region has the DNA TGTGCCAGCAGCTATCGACGGAATTCGTACGAGCAGTACTTC. It is translated as CASSYRRNSYEQYF. The whole variable domain, remainder taken from reference TRBV7-8 and TRBJ2-7, is GAGVSQSPRYKVAKRGQDVALRCDPISGHVSLFWYQQALGQGPEFLTYFQNEAQLDKSGLPSDRFFAERPEGSVSTLKIQRTQQEDSAVYLCASSYRRNSYEQYFGPGTRLTVT.

This clone was found once. The rearrangement links TRBV28 to TRBJ2-3, with 7 bases lining up with TRBD2. V dropped 8 bases and J dropped 1; count of bases not matched to a gene: 6. The CDR3 consists of 14 residues. Germline values: CDR1 MDHEN, CDR2 SYDVKM. The CDR3 spells CASGSGVRTDTQYF. DNA for the CDR3: TGTGCCAGCGGCAGCGGGGTGCGCACAGATACGCAGTATTTT. Combining the CDR3 with reference TRBV28 and TRBJ2-3 gives the whole variable domain DVKVTQSSRYLVKRTGEKVFLECVQDMDHENMFWYRQDPGLGLRLIYFSYDVKMKEKGDIPEGYSVSREKKERFSLILESASTNQTSMYLCASGSGVRTDTQYFGPGTRLTVL.

V usage is TRBV3-1 (or the pseudogene TRBV3-2) and J usage is TRBJ2-1, with no clear D. The CDR3 has 13 amino acids. Germline CDR1 reads LGHDT; CDR2 reads YNNKEL (reference sequence). Trimming pared 1 base from V and 5 bases from J, leaving 6 bases between. The CDR3 region has the DNA TGTGCCAGCAGCCAAGTCGTAGACAATGAGCAGTTCTTC. Translation gives CASSQVVDNEQFF.

The rearrangement links TRBV5-6 to TRBJ1-3; D gene uncertain. Germline V gene lookup returns CDR1 SGHDT and CDR2 YYEEEE. V lost 2 bases, J lost 2 bases, and 8 bases lay in between. This CDR3 contains 14 residues. CDR3 residues: CASSFYGAGNTIYF. The CDR3 DNA reads as TGTGCCAGCAGCTTCTATGGGGCTGGAAACACCATATATTTT.

The chain uses TRBV11-1 and TRBJ1-1; tentatively, D is TRBD1 (5 bases). The CDR3 loop spans 15 amino acids. Germline CDR1 SGHAT, CDR2 FQDESV (reference sequence). Trimming took 1 base from V and 6 from J, leaving 15 bases between them. For the CDR3, the DNA is TGTGCCAGCAGCTTAGATGGGGGTCGTCGCTCTGAAGCTTTCTTT. Amino acid sequence: CASSLDGGRRSEAFF.

The rearrangement links TRBV11-2 to TRBJ1-4; TRBD1 might be the D (5 bases). The CDR3 covers 14 residues. The V end lost 0 bases, the J end lost 8 bases, and 10 bases lay between the germline ends. The germline CDR1 and CDR2 sequences are SGHAT and FQNNGV. The CDR3 spells CASSLDQGGEKLFF. The DNA for the CDR3 is TGTGCCAGCAGCTTAGACCAGGGCGGGGAAAAACTGTTTTTT.

CDR3 bases: TGTGCCAGCAGCCCACTAGCGGGGGGGGACACAGATACGCAGTATTTT. Amino acids: CASSPLAGGDTDTQYF. The rearrangement joins TRBV9 to TRBJ2-3; TRBD2 matches at 13 bases. The length of the CDR3 is 16 residues. Looked up from germline, CDR1 is SGDLS and CDR2 is YYNGEE. The V and J ends lost 4 bases and 2 bases, in that order; junction bases with no gene match: 4.

This clone came up once. The gene calls are TRBV5-1 and TRBJ1-3, with no clear D. The CDR3 extends over 14 amino acids. The germline V and J ends were trimmed by 0 bases and 1 base, with 5 bases remaining between them. Germline values: CDR1 SGHRS, CDR2 YFSETQ. CDR3 sequence: CASSLGTSGNTIYF. DNA of the CDR3: TGCGCCAGCAGCTTGGGGACTTCTGGAAACACCATATATTTT.

The V call is TRBV4-3, the J call TRBJ2-7, with TRBD2 identical over 10 bases. The CDR3 covers 17 residues. In germline, CDR1 is LGHNA, CDR2 YSLEER. J was trimmed by 7 bases and V by 3 bases; bases with no gene match: 15. CDR3 sequence reads: CASSQALSGGILREQYF. The CDR3 nucleotides read TGCGCCAGCAGCCAGGCTCTTAGCGGGGGGATCCTACGGGAGCAGTACTTC.

CDR3 sequence reads: CASRSEPTSGHGYTF. CDR3 coding DNA: TGTGCCAGCAGATCTGAGCCCACATCAGGGCATGGCTACACCTTC. The chain employs TRBV27 and TRBJ1-2; D is possibly TRBD1 (5 bases). Germline-derived CDR1 and CDR2 are MNHEY and SMNVEV (reference sequence). The V gene lost 6 bases and the J gene lost 6 bases, with 20 bases spanning the gap. The CDR3 covers 15 residues.

The V gene is TRBV18, the J gene TRBJ1-4; no clear D gene. The CDR3 is 13 amino acids. V was pared by 4 bases and J by 8 bases, with 11 bases between. CDR1 and CDR2 from the germline V gene are KGHSH and LQKENI. CDR3 protein: CASSQGLREKLFF. In nucleotides, the CDR3 is TGTGCCAGCTCACAGGGATTGCGAGAAAAACTGTTTTTT.

This clone was seen once. The genes are TRBV24-1 and TRBJ2-2, with TRBD1 identical over 8 bases. Looked up from germline, CDR1 is KGHDR and CDR2 is SFDVKD. This CDR3 is 15 amino acids long. Unmatched junction bases numbered 10, after V lost 4 bases and J lost 10 bases. This chain's CDR3 is CATSDLGQGEKELFF. CDR3 sequence (DNA): TGTGCCACCAGTGACCTCGGACAGGGCGAAAAGGAGCTGTTTTTT.